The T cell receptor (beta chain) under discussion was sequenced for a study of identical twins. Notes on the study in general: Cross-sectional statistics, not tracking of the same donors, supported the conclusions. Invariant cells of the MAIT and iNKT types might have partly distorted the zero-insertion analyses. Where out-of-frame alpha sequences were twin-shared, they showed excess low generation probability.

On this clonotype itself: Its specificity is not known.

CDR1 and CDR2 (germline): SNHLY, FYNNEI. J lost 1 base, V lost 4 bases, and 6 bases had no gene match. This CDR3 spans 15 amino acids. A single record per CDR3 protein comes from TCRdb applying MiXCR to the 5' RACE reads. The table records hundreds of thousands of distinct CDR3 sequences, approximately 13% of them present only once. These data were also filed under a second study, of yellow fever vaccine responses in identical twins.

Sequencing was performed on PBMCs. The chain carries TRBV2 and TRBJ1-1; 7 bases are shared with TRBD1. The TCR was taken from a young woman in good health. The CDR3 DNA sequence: TGTGCCAGCAGTGCCACAGGGGTTAGGAACACTGAAGCTTTCTTT. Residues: CASSATGVRNTEAFF.